This TCR beta chain was captured by sequencing in a study of blood T cells in healthy people across ages. Study-level points and caveats: Greater diversity and more naive CD4+ cells were seen in long-lived donors than in aged donors. The recorded TCR beta diversity per million T cells decreased in a roughly linear manner with age.

A few counts support this clonotype. The antigen is not known. The CDR3 length is 14 residues. Losses at the gene ends were 5 bases for V and 6 bases for J; bases not matched to a gene: 5. CDR1 MDHEN and CDR2 SYDVKM come from the germline V gene. Per-sample PBMC isolation yielded at least 6 million cells. Sample-barcoded 5' priming and a J-beta primer mix drove a second PCR of roughly 6 to 12 cycles. Each cDNA was tagged by a template-switch adaptor containing 12 random nucleotides. TCRdb ran MiXCR on the 5' RACE reads and lists one entry per CDR3 protein. In the table there are some 1.5 million distinct CDR3 sequences, approximately 28% of which are singletons.

Sequencing used blood. This clonotype originated in a woman aged 25-40 years in good health. The chain employs TRBV28 and TRBJ2-1; 9 nucleotides line up with TRBD2. The CDR3 loop is CASSAGLACNEQFF. The DNA for the CDR3 is TGTGCCAGCAGTGCGGGACTAGCTTGCAATGAGCAGTTCTTC.